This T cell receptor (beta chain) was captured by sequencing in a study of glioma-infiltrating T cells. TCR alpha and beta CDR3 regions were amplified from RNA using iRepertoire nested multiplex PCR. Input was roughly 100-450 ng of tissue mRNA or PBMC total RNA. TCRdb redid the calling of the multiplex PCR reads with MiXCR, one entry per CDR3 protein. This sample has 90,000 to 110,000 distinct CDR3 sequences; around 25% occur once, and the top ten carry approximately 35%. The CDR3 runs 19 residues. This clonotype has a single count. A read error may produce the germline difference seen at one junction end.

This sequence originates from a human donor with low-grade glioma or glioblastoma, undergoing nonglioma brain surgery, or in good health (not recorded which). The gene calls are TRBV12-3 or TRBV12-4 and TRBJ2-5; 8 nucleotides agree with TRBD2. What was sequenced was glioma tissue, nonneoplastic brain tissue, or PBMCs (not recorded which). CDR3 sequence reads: CASSLAAGSGGPPGEAQYF. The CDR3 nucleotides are TGTGCCAGCAGCCTCGCCGCGGGGAGCGGGGGTCCACCGGGAGAGGCCCAGTACTTC.